Here is one TCR beta chain with its context. Antigen: not known. The CDR3 has 15 amino acids. The V segment lost 4 bases and the J segment 3 bases; nucleotides outside the gene matches: 8. The V gene's germline CDR1 is ENHRY and CDR2 SYGVKD. Repertoires were generated with immunoSEQ multiplex PCR, while TCRdb's copy carries only in-frame clones and drops some. The sample lists roughly 49,000 clones; 85% to 90% were seen once. The data originate from a study of OX40 agonist ivuxolimab in advanced cancers. Study-wide background: Age averaged 60 years (range about 20 to 80), and 80% to 90% were male. More than 35% of patients had received prior checkpoint inhibitor therapy. Study-wide findings and caveats: There was clonal expansion of CD4+ and CD8+ blood T cells by week 6 at 0.1 to 3.0 mg/kg.

V gene TRBV10-3 combines with J gene TRBJ2-7; TRBD1 agrees at 8 bases. The TCR was taken from an adult with an advanced solid tumor such as melanoma, head and neck, liver or kidney cancer. The sample here was CD4+ or CD8+ T cells sorted from blood, taken in a trial of the OX40 agonist ivuxolimab. As DNA, the CDR3 is TGTGCCATCAGTGCTCAACAGGGGGTCGGCTACGAGCAGTACTTC. Amino acids: CAISAQQGVGYEQYF.